Presented here are 30 T cell receptor beta chains from one specimen sequenced in a study of identical twins. In TCRdb, the 5' RACE reads were re-called with MiXCR into one record per CDR3 protein. Of under 900,000 distinct CDR3 sequences detected, about 12% appear once; the ten largest clones hold about 1.6%. Separately, the same data were catalogued under a study of yellow fever vaccine responses in identical twins.

The specimen was PBMCs. The receptor set was obtained from a woman younger than 35 in good health.

This clonotype was seen only a few times. The chain joins TRBV7-9 to TRBJ2-4; D is possibly TRBD2 (6 bases). Germline lookup yields CDR1 SEHNR and CDR2 FQNEAQ (reference sequence). The CDR3 extends over 16 amino acids. V lost 4 bases and J 0 bases, leaving 13 bases between the germline ends. The CDR3 DNA reads as TGTGCCAGCAGCTCCCCCGGGGGTGTAGCCAAAAACATTCAGTACTTC. This sequence encodes CASSSPGGVAKNIQYF.

This clonotype was counted between two and nine times. The chain's CDR3 is CASSLGEVRSYEQYV. CDR3 nucleotide sequence: TGTGCCAGCAGCTTGGGGGAAGTACGGAGCTACGAGCAGTACGTC. J is TRBJ2-7 and V is TRBV7-9; D may correspond to TRBD1 or TRBD2 (5 bases each). Germline V gene sequence: CDR1 SEHNR, CDR2 FQNEAQ (reference sequence). This CDR3 has 15 residues. Trimming left V 3 bases short and J 3 bases short, with 15 bases between.

V gene TRBV28 combines with J gene TRBJ2-7; 7 bases fit TRBD2. Germline V CDR1 and CDR2: MDHEN, SYDVKM. The CDR3 has 15 amino acids. J lost 0 bases, V lost 1 base, and 3 bases had no gene match. The CDR3 region has the DNA TGTGCCAGCAGTTTATCCTCTAGCGGCTCCTACGAGCAGTACGTC. It encodes CASSLSSSGSYEQYV.

The table lists this clonotype with many counts. The chain couples TRBV15 to TRBJ1-5, with TRBD1 matching 7 bases. Germline-derived CDR1 and CDR2 are LNHNV and YYDKDF (reference sequence). This CDR3 has 14 amino acids. J was trimmed by 4 bases and V by 5 bases; bases with no gene match: 5. The CDR3 spells CATSEQGTNQPQHF. The CDR3, as DNA: TGTGCCACCAGCGAACAGGGGACAAATCAGCCCCAGCATTTT.

The gene calls are TRBV4-2 and TRBJ2-1; 7 bases line up with TRBD2. The germline CDR1 and CDR2 sequences are LGHNA and YNFKEQ. V lost 0 bases to trimming and J lost 0 bases; unmatched junction nucleotides: 5. The CDR3 is 17 amino acids. This CDR3 is CASSQDLAGVSYNEQFF. The CDR3, as DNA: TGTGCCAGCAGCCAAGACCTTGCGGGAGTCTCCTACAATGAGCAGTTCTTC.

The chain joins TRBV5-1 to TRBJ2-1; D remains unclear. CDR3 length: 15 amino acids. The germline gives CDR1 SGHRS, CDR2 YFSETQ. Trimming stripped 0 bases from V and 2 bases from J, with 9 bases between. CDR3 in amino acids: CASSLDWATYNEQFF. CDR3 DNA sequence: TGCGCCAGCAGCTTGGACTGGGCCACCTACAATGAGCAGTTCTTC.

This clonotype has more than one count but fewer than ten. J is TRBJ2-7 and V is TRBV7-9, with D possibly being TRBD1 (5 bases). This CDR3 contains 13 residues. Germline CDR1 reads SEHNR; CDR2 reads FQNEAQ (reference sequence). Trimming cost V 3 bases and J 2 bases, with 8 bases left between them. The CDR3 nucleotides are TGTGCCAGCAGCTTCAAGGGGCCCTACGAGCAGTACTTC. Protein product: CASSFKGPYEQYF.

J is TRBJ2-5 and V is TRBV15; either TRBD1 or TRBD2 may fit D (5 bases each). Germline CDR1 is LNHNV and CDR2 is YYDKDF (reference sequence). The CDR3 spans 18 residues. V dropped 3 bases and J dropped 5 bases, with 25 bases sitting between them. CDR3 nucleotide sequence: TGTGCCACCAGCAGCCTCCCAACTTCTGCGGGCAGGGTGGAGACCCAGTACTTC. Translation: CATSSLPTSAGRVETQYF.

J is TRBJ1-6 and V is TRBV5-6; no definite D call. The CDR3 is made up of 14 amino acids. From germline, CDR1 is SGHDT and CDR2 YYEEEE. The V end lost 2 bases, the J end lost 7 bases, and 10 bases lay between the germline ends. The CDR3 DNA is TGTGCCAGCAGCTTAGGCCCGGGGAATTCACCCCTCCACTTT. Translated: CASSLGPGNSPLHF. Supplemented by reference TRBV5-6 and TRBJ1-6, the full variable domain reads DAGVTQSPTHLIKTRGQQVTLRCSPKSGHDTVSWYQQALGQGPQFIFQYYEEEERQRGNFPDRFSGHQFPNYSSELNVNALLLGDSALYLCASSLGPGNSPLHFGNGTRLTVT.

This clonotype was recorded a few times. This chain links TRBV18 with TRBJ2-5; D gene ambiguous. Per germline, CDR1 KGHSH and CDR2 LQKENI. The CDR3 is 11 residues long. V was cut by 8 bases and J by 5 bases, with 9 bases left in between. The CDR3 protein is CASQAVETQYF. The CDR3 DNA follows: TGTGCCAGCCAGGCGGTCGAGACCCAGTACTTC.

This clonotype has a handful of counts. This chain connects TRBV28 to TRBJ2-4; D may correspond to TRBD1 or TRBD2 (5 bases each). Trimming left V 2 bases short and J 13 bases short, with 12 bases between. Germline CDR1 MDHEN, CDR2 SYDVKM. There are 12 residues in the CDR3. The CDR3 spells CASSLGDAGQYF. The CDR3 region has the DNA TGTGCCAGCAGTTTAGGGGACGCAGGACAGTACTTC.

The chain is built from TRBV12-3 or TRBV12-4 and TRBJ2-7; D unresolved. There are 15 residues in the CDR3. With 7 bases removed from V and 2 bases from J, the gap between germline ends came to 18 bases. CDR3 residues: CASIFPNGHPYEQYF. CDR3 coding DNA: TGTGCCAGCATCTTCCCAAACGGGCATCCCTACGAGCAGTACTTC.

At least ten counts were recorded for this clonotype. This chain connects TRBV12-3 or TRBV12-4 to TRBJ2-7; no firm D call. V was pared by 2 bases and J by 2 bases, with 10 bases between. The CDR3 length is 14 residues. CDR3 loop: CASSLQDGPYEQYV. The DNA of the CDR3 is TGTGCCAGCAGTTTACAGGACGGACCCTACGAGCAGTACGTC.

This clonotype turned up a few times. DNA of the CDR3: TGCGCCAGCAGCTTCCTTAGCGGCGGCACCGGGGAGCTGTTTTTT. Residues: CASSFLSGGTGELFF. The V and J genes are TRBV5-1 and TRBJ2-2; D might be TRBD2 (6 bases). V lost 2 bases to trimming and J lost 4 bases, with 12 bases between them. Germline V gene sequence: CDR1 SGHRS, CDR2 YFSETQ. This CDR3 has 15 amino acids.

This chain connects TRBV7-9 to TRBJ2-3; D not resolved. With 3 bases removed from V and 0 bases from J, the gap between germline ends came to 16 bases. Looked up from germline, CDR1 is SEHNR and CDR2 is FQNEAQ (reference sequence). The CDR3 runs 17 residues. In nucleotides, the CDR3 is TGTGCCAGCAGCTTCGTGATGGTTCCGACTAGCACAGATACGCAGTATTTT. This sequence encodes CASSFVMVPTSTDTQYF.

This clonotype was seen a few times. The J gene is TRBJ2-1, the V gene TRBV5-1, with 8 bases aligning to TRBD2. Germline CDR1 SGHRS, CDR2 YFSETQ. The CDR3 totals 18 residues. The trim removed 2 bases at V and 5 bases at J, leaving 15 bases unmatched. CDR3 region: CASSLRREAGVGNNEQFF. The CDR3, as DNA: TGCGCCAGCAGCTTAAGGAGGGAAGCGGGAGTTGGGAACAATGAGCAGTTCTTC.

This clonotype was seen more than once but under ten times. The V gene is TRBV27, the J gene TRBJ2-5; D is unresolved. Germline-derived CDR1 and CDR2 are MNHEY and SMNVEV (reference sequence). V dropped 1 base and J dropped 3 bases, with 12 bases sitting between them. This CDR3 contains 15 residues. In nucleotides, the CDR3 is TGTGCCAGCAGTTTATTGGGCCTAGTCAAAGAGACCCAGTACTTC. Translated: CASSLLGLVKETQYF.

V is TRBV20-1 and J is TRBJ2-5, with TRBD2 matching 10 bases. J was trimmed by 4 bases and V by 2 bases; bases with no gene match: 7. There are 15 residues in the CDR3. Germline V gene sequence: CDR1 DFQATT, CDR2 SNEGSKA (reference sequence). CDR3 bases: TGCAGTGCTAGACAGGCGGCTAGCGGGAGAGAGACCCAGTACTTC. It yields the protein CSARQAASGRETQYF.

In its sample, this clonotype was seen a few times. The gene calls are TRBV10-3 and TRBJ2-3; 13 positions match TRBD2. The CDR3 is 16 residues long. Germline V gene sequence: CDR1 ENHRY, CDR2 SYGVKD. J was trimmed by 2 bases and V by 4 bases; bases with no gene match: 3. Written as DNA, the CDR3 is TGTGCCATCAGTGGGGGACTAGCGGGAACCACAGATACGCAGTATTTT. It codes for CAISGGLAGTTDTQYF.

This clonotype was counted between two and nine times. This chain joins TRBV24-1 and TRBJ2-1; 7 bases map to TRBD1. The CDR3 consists of 12 residues. Germline CDR1 and CDR2: KGHDR and SFDVKD. Losses at the gene ends were 8 bases for V and 5 bases for J; bases not matched to a gene: 2. Here the CDR3 reads CATKGANNEQFF. As DNA, the CDR3 is TGTGCCACCAAGGGGGCGAACAATGAGCAGTTCTTC.

This clonotype was counted once. The V gene is TRBV29-1, the J gene TRBJ2-2, with 8 bases aligning to TRBD2. Germline CDR1 is SQVTM and CDR2 is ANQGSEA. This CDR3 has 14 residues. The V segment lost 7 bases and the J segment 2 bases; nucleotides outside the gene matches: 6. The CDR3 sequence is CSAPGLANTGELFF. DNA for the CDR3: TGCAGCGCCCCCGGACTAGCTAACACCGGGGAGCTGTTTTTT.

This clonotype was seen repeatedly, ten times or more. The chain recombines TRBV28 with TRBJ1-4; D not certain. The CDR3 has 16 residues. CDR1 is MDHEN and CDR2 is SYDVKM in the germline V gene. Deletions cut 5 bases from V and 0 bases from J, with 13 bases between. The CDR3 DNA follows: TGTGCCAGCAGTCTGTATTTTGGAGCAACTAATGAAAAACTGTTTTTT. Its translation: CASSLYFGATNEKLFF.

This clonotype was seen ten or more times. J is TRBJ2-7 and V is TRBV5-1, with 10 bases lining up with TRBD2. Germline V CDR1 and CDR2: SGHRS, YFSETQ. This CDR3 spans 16 amino acids. With 4 bases clipped from V and 1 base from J, the junction kept 8 bases outside the gene matches. CDR3 in amino acids: CASSIPRTSGSYEQYF. Written as DNA, the CDR3 is TGCGCCAGCAGCATTCCCCGGACTAGCGGATCCTACGAGCAGTACTTC.

This chain uses TRBV7-3 with TRBJ2-1; 9 positions agree with TRBD2. J gave up 8 bases and V 5 bases, and 10 bases lay outside the gene matches. This CDR3 comprises 15 residues. The V gene's germline CDR1 is SGHTA and CDR2 FQGTGA. The CDR3 DNA sequence: TGTGCCAGCAGCATCGGCGGGAGGGCCGTGGATGAGCAGTTCTTC. This codes for CASSIGGRAVDEQFF.

The chain uses TRBV11-2 and TRBJ2-3, with D maybe TRBD2 (5 bases). The V end lost 6 bases, the J end lost 5 bases, and 9 bases lay between the germline ends. Germline loops: CDR1 SGHAT, CDR2 FQNNGV. The CDR3 totals 12 residues. Here the CDR3 reads CASRTNRDTQYF. CDR3 nucleotide sequence: TGTGCCAGCAGGACTAATCGAGATACGCAGTATTTT. Looking up the rest from reference TRBV11-2 and TRBJ2-3 gives the full variable domain: EAGVAQSPRYKIIEKRQSVAFWCNPISGHATLYWYQQILGQGPKLLIQFQNNGVVDDSQLPKDRFSAERLKGVDSTLKIQPAKLEDSAVYLCASRTNRDTQYFGPGTRLTVL.

This clonotype showed up just a few times. This chain uses TRBV20-1 with TRBJ2-7; D is undetermined. CDR1 is DFQATT and CDR2 is SNEGSKA in the germline V gene (reference sequence). The V and J ends lost 5 bases and 3 bases respectively, with 8 bases between them. CDR3 size: 11 residues. The CDR3 sequence: CSADKDYEQYV. The CDR3 coding sequence is TGCAGTGCTGACAAAGACTACGAGCAGTACGTC.

This clonotype was observed a handful of times. The chain carries TRBV29-1 and TRBJ1-2; no firm D call. This CDR3 spans 10 amino acids. Germline loops: CDR1 SQVTM, CDR2 ANQGSEA. The germline V and J ends were trimmed by 7 bases and 10 bases, with 13 bases remaining between them. The chain's CDR3 is CSAGDGNYTF. DNA for the CDR3: TGCAGCGCAGGCGACGGAAACTACACCTTC.

Many counts were recorded for this clonotype. The gene calls are TRBV12-3 or TRBV12-4 and TRBJ2-1; unclear D gene. Trimming removed 5 bases from V and 7 bases from J, with 9 bases in between. The CDR3 is made up of 12 amino acids. The CDR3 sequence is CASSPTGNEQFF. The CDR3 nucleotides are TGTGCCAGCAGTCCCACGGGTAATGAGCAGTTCTTC.

This clonotype showed up just a few times. The rearrangement links TRBV28 to TRBJ2-7, with 10 positions matching TRBD1. The J segment lost 6 bases and the V segment lost 5 bases, leaving 7 bases of the junction unmatched. The CDR3 consists of 14 residues. CDR1 is MDHEN, CDR2 SYDVKM, per germline. CDR3 nucleotides: TGTGCCAGCAGTGGGACAGGGGTAATAAGCGAGCAGTACTTC. Amino acids: CASSGTGVISEQYF.

V and J are TRBV5-1 and TRBJ2-1; 9 bases fit TRBD2. V trimming: 6 bases; J trimming: 1 base; junction bases outside the gene matches: 14. CDR3 length equals 18 residues. From germline, CDR1 is SGHRS and CDR2 YFSETQ. CDR3 sequence: CASTPGVSGRGSYNEQFF. The CDR3, as DNA: TGCGCCAGCACCCCGGGTGTTAGCGGGAGAGGATCCTACAATGAGCAGTTCTTC.